This T cell receptor (beta chain) appears in the sequencing data of a study of early T cells in non-severe SARS-CoV-2 infection. Details on this clonotype: Antigen unknown.

V lost 2 bases, J lost 3 bases, and 1 base stayed unmatched. The V gene's germline CDR1 is SGHNT and CDR2 YYREEE (reference sequence). The CDR3 loop spans 14 amino acids. cDNA molecules, individually, were tagged with unique molecular identifiers. TCRdb called the 5' RACE reads again in MiXCR, with one record for every CDR3 protein. The sample includes about 89,000 distinct CDR3 sequences, around 16% of them seen just once. Regarding the study as a whole: Lookups in VDJdb leaned toward anti-spike CD8 responses and missed private and CD4 specificities.

Specimen: whole blood, collected at baseline. The source is an adult who was a healthcare worker with PCR-confirmed SARS-CoV-2 infection or an uninfected control (not recorded which). V usage is TRBV5-4 and J usage is TRBJ2-3; 9 nucleotides match TRBD1. The CDR3 DNA sequence: TGTGCCAGCAGCTTACAGGGGGCAACAGATACGCAGTATTTT. Its translation is CASSLQGATDTQYF.